This entry is about one T cell receptor beta chain. Antigen unknown. The CDR3 has 15 amino acids. Looked up from germline, CDR1 is MNHNY and CDR2 is SVGAGI (reference sequence). After removal of 5 bases from V and 6 bases from J, the junction contained 10 bases not matched to a gene. This specimen comes from a study of cytomegalovirus exposure and HLA in healthy donors. Overall study context: Assignment to the Caucasian-associated ancestry cluster applied to approximately 80% of the approximately 360 genotyped donors. Study-level points and caveats: The study recorded about 160 TCR beta chains that were cytomegalovirus-associated. HLA allele associations emerged for around 15,000 TCR beta sequences in a later analysis, at 0.05 false discovery rate.

These donors counted as nominally healthy when sampled, but unrecorded immune exposures were likely. The PCR employed 60 Vbeta primers together with 13 Jbeta primers. Only in-frame clones appear in the TCRdb table, and some are missing; sequencing was by immunoSEQ multiplex PCR. The profile shows some 170,000 clones, approximately 80% of them singletons. This TCR was sampled from a man younger than 35 in good health and CMV-seropositive. The sample taken for sequencing was PBMCs. The J gene is TRBJ2-3, the V gene TRBV6-6, with 8 bases matching TRBD1. The CDR3 reads CASSTRTGPGDTQYF. Written as DNA, the CDR3 is TGTGCCAGCAGTACACGGACAGGGCCCGGGGATACGCAGTATTTT.